The 2 T cell receptor beta chains below come from one sample, sequenced in a study of Graves' ophthalmopathy and Graves' hyperthyroidism. From RNA, the CDR3 regions of TCR beta chains were amplified and sequenced. HTBI primers were used in a first-round RT-PCR, which preceded a second-round multiplex PCR. TCRdb reanalysed the multiplex PCR reads using MiXCR and keeps one entry per CDR3 protein. The sample shows about 230,000 distinct CDR3 sequences, 45% of them seen only once. Sequencing input: peripheral blood. These receptor sequences come from an adult man with Graves' ophthalmopathy.

The sample holds a few counts of this clonotype. This chain connects TRBV10-2 to TRBJ1-5; weak D call: TRBD1 (6 bases). V lost 6 bases, J lost 0 bases, and 12 bases lay in between. Germline-derived CDR1 and CDR2 are WSHSY and SAAADI. This CDR3 is built from 15 residues. The CDR3 reads CASRGSGASNQPQHF. In DNA, the CDR3 is TGCGCCAGCAGAGGATCAGGGGCTAGCAATCAGCCCCAGCATTTT.

This clonotype was seen a handful of times. The V call is TRBV10-2, the J call TRBJ1-2, with 10 bases identical to TRBD1. CDR1 WSHSY and CDR2 SAAADI come from the germline V gene. CDR3 length: 15 amino acids. After removal of 5 bases from V and 8 bases from J, the junction contained 11 bases not matched to a gene. The DNA for the CDR3 is TGCGCCAGCAGTACACGATCCGGGACAGGGGTCGGCTACACCTTC. It specifies CASSTRSGTGVGYTF.